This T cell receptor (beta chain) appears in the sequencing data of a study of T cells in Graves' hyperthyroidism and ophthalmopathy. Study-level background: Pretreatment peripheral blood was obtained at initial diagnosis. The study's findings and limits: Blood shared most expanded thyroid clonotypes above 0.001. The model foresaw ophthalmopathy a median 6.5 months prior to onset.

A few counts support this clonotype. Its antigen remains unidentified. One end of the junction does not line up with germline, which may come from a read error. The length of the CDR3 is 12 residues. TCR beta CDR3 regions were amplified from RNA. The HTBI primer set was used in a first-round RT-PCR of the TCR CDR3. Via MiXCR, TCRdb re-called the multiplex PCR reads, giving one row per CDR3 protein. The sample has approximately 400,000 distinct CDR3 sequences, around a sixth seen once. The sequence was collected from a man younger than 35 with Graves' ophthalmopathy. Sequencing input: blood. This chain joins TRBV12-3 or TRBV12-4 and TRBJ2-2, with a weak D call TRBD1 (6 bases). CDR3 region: CAGRQGTGELFF. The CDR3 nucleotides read TGTGCCGGCAGGCAGGGGACCGGGGAGCTGTTTTTT.